Listed below are T cell receptor beta chains from one sample, sequenced in a study of CD8+CD57+ T cells in acquired aplastic anemia. MiXCR, applied by TCRdb to the reads, yields one record per CDR3 protein. Seen here are roughly 190,000 distinct CDR3 sequences, roughly 56% observed once, and the top ten hold roughly 15%. Material: sorted CD4+, CD8+, or CD8+CD57+ T cells (not recorded which) from PBMCs. The receptors shown here come from a human donor in good health, serving as a control. The conserved cysteine and the conserved F or W are not part of the CDR3 here. The order of the fields is J gene, V gene, CDR3 protein.

TRBJ2-3	TRBV4-3	ASSQARTDTQY
TRBJ1-6	TRBV6-5	ASSSDGYNSPLH
TRBJ2-5	TRBV11-2	ASSLGPQGETQY
TRBJ2-7	TRBV11-2	ASSFSVYEQY
TRBJ1-5	TRBV9	ASSVRSETIVWGYSNQPQH
TRBJ1-5	TRBV29-1	SVGDRGEGPQH
TRBJ2-7	TRBV2	ASKAGGSYEQY
TRBJ1-3	TRBV10-3	AITRDRSPGNTIY
TRBJ1-1	TRBV29-1	SVEQGLNTEAF
TRBJ1-5	TRBV20-1	SATPPGLYQPQH
TRBJ2-3	TRBV3-1	ASSQVKAPPEDTDTQY
TRBJ2-4	TRBV2	ASSRRTAILVGNIQY
TRBJ2-3	TRBV2	ASGQGTSTDTQY
TRBJ2-2	TRBV20-1	SASSQGRGRELF
TRBJ1-6	TRBV24-1	ATSLGNSPLH
TRBJ1-1	TRBV4-3	ASSQGRVAGTANTEAF
TRBJ2-1	TRBV9	ASSEGAHRF
TRBJ1-2	TRBV20-1	SASQGHYGYT
TRBJ1-2	TRBV2	ASMGGQAGYT
TRBJ1-4	TRBV10-3	AISEYSGEQINEKLF
TRBJ2-3	TRBV2	ASSDRAVSTDTQY
TRBJ2-5	TRBV29-1	SVEDLGWHTGEETQY
TRBJ1-2	TRBV15	ATSRGIYGYT